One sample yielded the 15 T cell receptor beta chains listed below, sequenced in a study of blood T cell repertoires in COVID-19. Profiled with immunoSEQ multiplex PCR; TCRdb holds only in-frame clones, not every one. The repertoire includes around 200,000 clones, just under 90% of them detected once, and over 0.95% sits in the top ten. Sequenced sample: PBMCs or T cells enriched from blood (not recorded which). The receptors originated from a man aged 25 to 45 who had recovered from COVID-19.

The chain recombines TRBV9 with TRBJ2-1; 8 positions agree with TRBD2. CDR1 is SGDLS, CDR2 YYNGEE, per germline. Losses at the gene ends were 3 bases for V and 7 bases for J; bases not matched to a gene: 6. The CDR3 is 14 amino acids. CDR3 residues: CASSASGSGNEQFF. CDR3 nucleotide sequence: TGTGCCAGCAGCGCCAGCGGGAGTGGTAATGAGCAGTTCTTC.

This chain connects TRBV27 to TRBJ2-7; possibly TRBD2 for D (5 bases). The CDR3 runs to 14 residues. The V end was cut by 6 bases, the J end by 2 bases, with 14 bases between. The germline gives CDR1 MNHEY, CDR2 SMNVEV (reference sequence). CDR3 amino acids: CASRPGSPTYEQYF. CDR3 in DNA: TGTGCCAGCAGACCGGGATCCCCCACCTACGAGCAGTACTTC.

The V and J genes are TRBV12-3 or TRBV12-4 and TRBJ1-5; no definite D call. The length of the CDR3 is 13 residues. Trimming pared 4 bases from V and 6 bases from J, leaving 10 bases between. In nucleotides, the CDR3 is TGTGCCAGCAGTTCAAGGGAGGTTCAGCCCCAGCATTTT. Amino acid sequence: CASSSREVQPQHF.

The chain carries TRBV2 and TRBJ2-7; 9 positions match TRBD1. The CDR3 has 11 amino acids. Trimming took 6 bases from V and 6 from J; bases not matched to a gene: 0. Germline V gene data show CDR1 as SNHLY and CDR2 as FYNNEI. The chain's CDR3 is CASRGQGEQYF. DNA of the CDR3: TGTGCCAGCAGGGGACAGGGCGAGCAGTACTTC.

CDR3 bases: TGTGCCAGCAGCTCCCAAAGCGGGGAAGAGCAGTACTTC. This encodes CASSSQSGEEQYF. This chain uses TRBV7-2 with TRBJ2-7; 7 bases are a match to TRBD2. The V gene's germline CDR1 is SGHTA and CDR2 FQGNSA. CDR3 length: 13 amino acids. The junction had 7 bases not matched to a gene; V was cut back by 4 bases and J by 7 bases.

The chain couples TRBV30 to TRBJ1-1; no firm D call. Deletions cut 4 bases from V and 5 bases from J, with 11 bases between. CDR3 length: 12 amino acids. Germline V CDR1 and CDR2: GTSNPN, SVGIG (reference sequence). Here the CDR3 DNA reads TGTGCCTGGAATAGTGGTTGGACTGAAGCTTTCTTT. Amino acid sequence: CAWNSGWTEAFF.

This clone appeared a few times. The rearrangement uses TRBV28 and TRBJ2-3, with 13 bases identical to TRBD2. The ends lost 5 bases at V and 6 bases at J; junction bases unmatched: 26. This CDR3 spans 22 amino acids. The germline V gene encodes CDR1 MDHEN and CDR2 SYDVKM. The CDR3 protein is CASSHLRAPVTSGRASDDTQYF. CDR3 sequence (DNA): TGTGCCAGCAGTCATTTAAGGGCCCCGGTCACTAGCGGGAGGGCCAGCGACGATACGCAGTATTTT. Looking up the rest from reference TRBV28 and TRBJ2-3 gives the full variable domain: DVKVTQSSRYLVKRTGEKVFLECVQDMDHENMFWYRQDPGLGLRLIYFSYDVKMKEKGDIPEGYSVSREKKERFSLILESASTNQTSMYLCASSHLRAPVTSGRASDDTQYFGPGTRLTVL.

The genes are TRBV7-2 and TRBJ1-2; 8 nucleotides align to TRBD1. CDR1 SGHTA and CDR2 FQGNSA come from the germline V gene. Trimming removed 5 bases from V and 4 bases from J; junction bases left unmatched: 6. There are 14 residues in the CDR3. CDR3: CASSQRQGTYGYTF. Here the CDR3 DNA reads TGTGCCAGCAGCCAAAGACAGGGGACCTATGGCTACACCTTC.

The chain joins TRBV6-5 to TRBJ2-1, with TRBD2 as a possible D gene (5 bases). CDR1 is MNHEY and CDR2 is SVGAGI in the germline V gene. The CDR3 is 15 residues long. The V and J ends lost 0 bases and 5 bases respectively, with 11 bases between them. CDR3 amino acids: CASSYSSRGDNEQFF. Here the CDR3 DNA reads TGTGCCAGCAGTTACTCGAGTCGGGGTGACAATGAGCAGTTCTTC.

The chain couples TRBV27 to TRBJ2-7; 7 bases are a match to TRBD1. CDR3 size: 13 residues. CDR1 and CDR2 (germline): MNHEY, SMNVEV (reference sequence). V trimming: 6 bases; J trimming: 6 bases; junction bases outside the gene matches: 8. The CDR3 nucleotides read TGTGCCAGCAGCGACAGGGAACAGCTCGAGCAGTACTTC. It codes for CASSDREQLEQYF.

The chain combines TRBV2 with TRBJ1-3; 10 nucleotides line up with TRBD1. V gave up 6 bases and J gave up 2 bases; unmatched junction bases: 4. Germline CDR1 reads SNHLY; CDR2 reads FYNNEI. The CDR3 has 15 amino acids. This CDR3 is CASRAGTGAGNTIYF. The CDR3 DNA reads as TGTGCCAGCAGAGCCGGGACAGGGGCTGGAAACACCATATATTTT.

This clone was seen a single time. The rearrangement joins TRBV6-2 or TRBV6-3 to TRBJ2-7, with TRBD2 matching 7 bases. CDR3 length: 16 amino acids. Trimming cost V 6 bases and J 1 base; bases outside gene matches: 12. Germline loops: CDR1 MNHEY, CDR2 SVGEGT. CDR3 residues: CASSKTSGGGSYEQYF. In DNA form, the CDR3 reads TGTGCCAGCAGCAAAACCTCTGGCGGGGGTTCCTACGAGCAGTACTTC.

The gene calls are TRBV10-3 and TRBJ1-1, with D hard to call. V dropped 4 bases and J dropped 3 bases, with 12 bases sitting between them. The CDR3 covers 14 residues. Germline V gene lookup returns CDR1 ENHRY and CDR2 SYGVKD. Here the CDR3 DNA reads TGTGCCATCAGTGGTCGTGAGGGTCACACTGAAGCTTTCTTT. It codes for CAISGREGHTEAFF.

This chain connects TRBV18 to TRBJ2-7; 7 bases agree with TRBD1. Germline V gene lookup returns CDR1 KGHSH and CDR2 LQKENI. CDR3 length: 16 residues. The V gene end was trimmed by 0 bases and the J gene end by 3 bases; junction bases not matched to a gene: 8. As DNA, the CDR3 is TGTGCCAGCTCACCACCGTCAGGGGGACGGTTCTACGAGCAGTACTTC. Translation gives CASSPPSGGRFYEQYF. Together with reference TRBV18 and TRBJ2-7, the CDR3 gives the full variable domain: NAGVMQNPRHLVRRRGQEARLRCSPMKGHSHVYWYRQLPEEGLKFMVYLQKENIIDESGMPKERFSAEFPKEGPSILRIQQVVRGDSAAYFCASSPPSGGRFYEQYFGPGTRLTVT.

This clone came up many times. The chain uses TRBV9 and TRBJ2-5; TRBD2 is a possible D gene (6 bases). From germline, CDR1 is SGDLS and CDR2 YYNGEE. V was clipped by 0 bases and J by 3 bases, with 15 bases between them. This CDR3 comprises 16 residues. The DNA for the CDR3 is TGTGCCAGCAGCGTAGGGGTAGGGAGGTTCAAAGAGACCCAGTACTTC. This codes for CASSVGVGRFKETQYF.